This passage covers 21 T cell receptor beta chains from one sample sequenced in a study of metastatic and nonmetastatic thyroid tumors. MiXCR was used by TCRdb to re-call the PCR reads. The sample has 90,000 or so clones, around 9.1% seen once. Among the patients, none had received any treatment before thyroid surgery. Sequencing was carried out using blood. The source is a female donor with papillary thyroid cancer or a benign thyroid nodule (not recorded which). Some clones in this sample may be carry-over from other donors' samples.

This clone was observed a handful of times. Since a much larger clone is just one base distant, this may be a read error. The identical CDR3 is also encoded by other nucleotide sequences in the sample. The V call is TRBV19, the J call TRBJ1-1; 9 bases are shared with TRBD1. Germline V gene lookup returns CDR1 LNHDA and CDR2 SQIVND (reference sequence). This CDR3 has 13 residues. DNA for the CDR3: TGCGCCAGTAGTATACAGGGGGCGGTTGAAGCTTTCTTT. This gives the protein CASSIQGAVEAFF.

By sample share, this clone is medium-sized. Distinct nucleotide sequences in the sample also encode this CDR3. The chain combines TRBV28 with TRBJ2-3, with a possible D match to TRBD2 (5 bases). The CDR3 spans 15 residues. Per the germline V gene, CDR1 is MDHEN and CDR2 is SYDVKM. V lost 3 bases and J lost 0, with 10 bases in between. The CDR3 DNA follows: TGTGCCAGCAGTTTTCTGGACTTGAGCACAGATACGCAGTATTTT. This codes for CASSFLDLSTDTQYF.

The chain employs TRBV28 and TRBJ2-3; the D gene is possibly TRBD1 (6 bases). Germline V CDR1 and CDR2: MDHEN, SYDVKM. The CDR3 covers 15 residues. V lost 6 bases, J lost 8 bases, and 21 bases lay in between. The CDR3 nucleotides read TGTGCCAGCAGGGGCCCGGGACAACCCCCGGGTACGCAGTATTTT. Translating it yields CASRGPGQPPGTQYF. The full variable domain, in which reference TRBV28 and TRBJ2-3 provide the parts outside the CDR3, is DVKVTQSSRYLVKRTGEKVFLECVQDMDHENMFWYRQDPGLGLRLIYFSYDVKMKEKGDIPEGYSVSREKKERFSLILESASTNQTSMYLCASRGPGQPPGTQYFGPGTRLTVL.

The table lists this clone with many counts. This chain uses TRBV24-1 with TRBJ2-1, with TRBD2 identical over 9 bases. Germline CDR1 and CDR2: KGHDR and SFDVKD. The CDR3 length is 14 residues. V shed 4 bases and J 5 bases; nucleotides not matched to a gene: 2. As DNA, the CDR3 is TGTGCCACCAGTGAGGCGGGGGGGGACAATGAGCAGTTCTTC. It yields the protein CATSEAGGDNEQFF.

This clone was recorded at least ten times. This chain connects TRBV2 to TRBJ2-7; 7 bases are a match to TRBD1. The germline V gene encodes CDR1 SNHLY and CDR2 FYNNEI. The CDR3 covers 14 residues. With V trimmed by 6 bases and J by 5 bases, 10 bases remained unmatched. CDR3 loop: CASSPWDRSDEQYF. The CDR3 bases are TGTGCCAGCAGCCCATGGGACAGATCGGACGAGCAGTACTTC. The full variable domain, with the rest looked up from reference TRBV2 and TRBJ2-7, is EPEVTQTPSHQVTQMGQEVILRCVPISNHLYFYWYRQILGQKVEFLVSFYNNEISEKSEIFDDQFSVERPDGSNFTLKIRSTKLEDSAMYFCASSPWDRSDEQYFGPGTRLTVT.

At least ten counts were recorded for this clone. The J gene is TRBJ2-1, the V gene TRBV6-1, with a weak D call TRBD2 (5 bases). This CDR3 has 16 amino acids. Trimming removed 7 bases from V and 0 bases from J, with 16 bases in between. Germline-derived CDR1 and CDR2 are MNHNS and SASEGT. The CDR3 protein is CASIGELGSSYNEQFF. The DNA of the CDR3 is TGTGCCAGCATTGGGGAGTTGGGCAGCTCCTACAATGAGCAGTTCTTC.

This clone came up many times. The V call is TRBV28, the J call TRBJ1-6; 7 nucleotides agree with TRBD1. This CDR3 spans 17 amino acids. CDR1 is MDHEN, CDR2 SYDVKM, per germline. V gave up 6 bases and J gave up 9 bases; unmatched junction bases: 17. This chain's CDR3 is CASSLLSLQGRSSPLHF. DNA for the CDR3: TGTGCCAGCAGCCTCCTTAGTTTACAGGGGAGAAGTTCACCCCTCCACTTT.

This clone was detected ten times or more. The V gene is TRBV19, the J gene TRBJ2-3, with D possibly being TRBD1 (5 bases). The length of the CDR3 is 18 residues. Germline V gene data show CDR1 as LNHDA and CDR2 as SQIVND (reference sequence). Trimming pared 4 bases from V and 2 bases from J, leaving 22 bases between. CDR3 nucleotides: TGTGCCAGTAGTACCAGCCTTGGCAGGGTAGAAGACACAGATACGCAGTATTTT. It specifies CASSTSLGRVEDTDTQYF.

The chain carries TRBV7-9 and TRBJ1-2; D uncertain. V shed 5 bases and J shed 7 bases, with 17 bases lying between them. This CDR3 region has 14 residues. Looked up from germline, CDR1 is SEHNR and CDR2 is FQNEAQ (reference sequence). CDR3: CASSHPGVTGGYTF. The DNA for the CDR3 is TGTGCCAGCAGCCACCCGGGAGTTACGGGTGGCTACACCTTC.

This clone is termed large. V is TRBV27 and J is TRBJ2-7; 7 bases align to TRBD1. Germline CDR1 is MNHEY and CDR2 is SMNVEV (reference sequence). CDR3 length equals 14 residues. Trimming removed 6 bases from V and 2 bases from J; junction bases left unmatched: 7. The CDR3 spells CASRSIDRAYEQYF. The CDR3 bases are TGTGCCAGCAGAAGTATAGACAGGGCCTACGAGCAGTACTTC.

Notes on this clone: Other DNA sequences in the sample encode the same CDR3. This chain uses TRBV29-1 with TRBJ1-4; 11 nucleotides match TRBD1. V dropped 4 bases and J dropped 5; count of bases not matched to a gene: 6. The CDR3 runs to 15 residues. Germline CDR1 and CDR2: SQVTM and ANQGSEA. CDR3: CSVAGTGGSNEKLFF. In DNA form, the CDR3 reads TGCAGCGTTGCCGGGACAGGGGGTTCGAATGAAAAACTGTTTTTT.

Ten or more counts support this clone. The rearrangement joins TRBV7-9 to TRBJ2-5; D is unclear. The CDR3 totals 13 residues. V gave up 3 bases and J gave up 1 base, with 6 bases separating them. Per germline, CDR1 SEHNR and CDR2 FQNEAQ (reference sequence). The CDR3 DNA reads as TGTGCCAGCAGCTTTGCAAGCCAAGAGACCCAGTACTTC. This gives the protein CASSFASQETQYF. The entire variable domain, with the rest obtained from reference TRBV7-9 and TRBJ2-5, is as follows: DTGVSQNPRHKITKRGQNVTFRCDPISEHNRLYWYRQTLGQGPEFLTYFQNEAQLEKSRLLSDRFSAERPKGSFSTLEIQRTEQGDSAMYLCASSFASQETQYFGPGTRLLVL.

This clone was picked up many times. This rearrangement joins TRBV20-1 to TRBJ2-1; possibly TRBD1 or TRBD2 for D (6 bases each). Germline CDR1 reads DFQATT; CDR2 reads SNEGSKA (reference sequence). Trimming shortened V by 7 bases and J by 6 bases, and 19 bases separated the two germline ends. The CDR3 is 14 amino acids. This chain's CDR3 is CSVSTGGEGNEQFF. The CDR3 DNA reads as TGCAGTGTTAGCACCGGGGGCGAGGGCAATGAGCAGTTCTTC.

This clone was observed a single time. The gene calls are TRBV9 and TRBJ2-2; D remains unclear. CDR1 is SGDLS, CDR2 YYNGEE, per germline. CDR3 size: 15 residues. The germline V and J ends were trimmed by 2 bases and 1 base, with 9 bases remaining between them. CDR3 nucleotides: TGTGCCAGCAGCGTCCATAGTAAGAACACCGGGGAGCTGTTTTTT. Protein sequence: CASSVHSKNTGELFF.

This clone was counted many times. This rearrangement joins TRBV12-3 or TRBV12-4 to TRBJ2-7; a possible D gene is TRBD1 (7 bases). The length of the CDR3 is 13 residues. Deletions cut 6 bases from V and 6 bases from J, with 15 bases between. CDR3 protein: CASRTGPGGEQYF. The CDR3 DNA is TGTGCCAGCAGGACAGGGCCCGGGGGCGAGCAGTACTTC.

As to this clone: A read error may explain this, as a much larger clone is one base away. Other nucleotide sequences in the sample specify the same CDR3. This chain links TRBV2 with TRBJ2-3; tentative D call: TRBD2 (7 bases). The germline gives CDR1 SNHLY, CDR2 FYNNEI. CDR3 length: 15 residues. The germline V and J ends were trimmed by 0 bases and 5 bases, with 12 bases remaining between them. Written as DNA, the CDR3 is TGTGCCAGCAGTGAAGCGAGGGGGGGCCGAGATACGCAGTATTTT. Its protein product is CASSEARGGRDTQYF. Full variable domain (rest looked up from reference TRBV2 and TRBJ2-3): EPEVTQTPSHQVTQMGQEVILRCVPISNHLYFYWYRQILGQKVEFLVSFYNNEISEKSEIFDDQFSVERPDGSNFTLKIRSTKLEDSAMYFCASSEARGGRDTQYFGPGTRLTVL.

This clone was observed many times. This could be a read error, since a much larger clone is one nucleotide away. This chain uses TRBV6-1 with TRBJ2-2; 8 nucleotides line up with TRBD1. CDR1 is MNHNS, CDR2 SASEGT, per germline. This CDR3 is built from 15 residues. The CDR3 DNA reads TGTGCCAGCAGTTCTGGACAGGGATACACCGGGGAGCTGCTTTTT. The encoded protein is CASSSGQGYTGELLF.

In its sample, this clone was seen a few times. V gene TRBV28 combines with J gene TRBJ1-2, with D hard to call. This CDR3 is 13 amino acids long. V was clipped by 5 bases and J by 5 bases, with 12 bases between them. Germline loops: CDR1 MDHEN, CDR2 SYDVKM. CDR3 amino acids: CASSPLYVYGYTF. CDR3 in DNA: TGTGCCAGCAGTCCCCTGTACGTTTATGGCTACACCTTC.

This clone appeared many times. This chain uses TRBV4-1 with TRBJ2-3; 9 bases match TRBD1. The ends lost 1 base at V and 1 base at J; junction bases unmatched: 6. The germline V gene encodes CDR1 MGHRA and CDR2 YSYEKL. The CDR3 is 17 residues long. The CDR3 sequence is CASSQAGGQGGTDTQYF. CDR3 sequence (DNA): TGCGCCAGCAGCCAAGCCGGGGGACAGGGTGGCACAGATACGCAGTATTTT.

This clone has a handful of counts. The rearrangement uses TRBV7-3 and TRBJ2-7; TRBD2 aligns across 8 bases. Trimming took 5 bases from V and 6 from J; bases not matched to a gene: 15. Per the germline V gene, CDR1 is SGHTA and CDR2 is FQGTGA. This CDR3 has 16 amino acids. Here the CDR3 DNA reads TGTGCCAGCAGCATAAATTCCGGGACTAGGGGCGGCGAGCAGTACTTC. Translated, it gives CASSINSGTRGGEQYF.

This clone was counted between two and nine times. This chain connects TRBV3-1 to TRBJ1-5; D is possibly TRBD1 (5 bases). This CDR3 spans 14 amino acids. Between the trimmed V and J ends, which lost 0 bases and 7 bases, there was a span of 10 bases. Germline CDR1 and CDR2: LGHDT and YNNKEL (reference sequence). The DNA of the CDR3 is TGTGCCAGCAGCCAAGACAGGGTTGAACAGCCCCAGCATTTT. Amino acids: CASSQDRVEQPQHF.